The 31 T cell receptor beta chains below were found in one sample sequenced in a study of T cells after yellow fever vaccination. From the 5' RACE reads, TCRdb called clonotypes with MiXCR, one entry per CDR3 protein. The table includes 340,000 or so distinct CDR3 sequences, around 13% detected once. Sequenced material: CD4+ T cells sorted from PBMCs, taken 15 days after the yellow fever booster vaccination. Receptors were obtained from a man aged 18 to 30 who received the YFV17D yellow fever vaccine.

The sample holds a few counts of this clonotype. The rearrangement joins TRBV7-2 to TRBJ1-4, with 9 bases identical to TRBD1. This CDR3 is built from 15 residues. After removal of 5 bases from V and 3 bases from J, the junction contained 4 bases not matched to a gene. Germline V CDR1 and CDR2: SGHTA, FQGNSA. The CDR3 region is CASSARQGANEKLFF. The CDR3, as DNA: TGTGCCAGCAGCGCAAGACAGGGGGCTAATGAAAAACTGTTTTTT.

CDR3 residues: CASSFRGGPHSGNTIYF. The CDR3 DNA sequence: TGTGCCAGCAGCTTCCGTGGAGGGCCTCACTCTGGAAACACCATATATTTT. The chain couples TRBV7-2 to TRBJ1-3; D unresolved. CDR3 length: 17 residues. Trimming removed 3 bases at V and 0 bases at J, with 15 bases between. CDR1 is SGHTA and CDR2 is FQGNSA in the germline V gene.

V gene TRBV30 combines with J gene TRBJ1-2; no firm D call. CDR3 length: 16 amino acids. Trimming stripped 3 bases from V and 0 bases from J, with 17 bases between. Germline CDR1 reads GTSNPN; CDR2 reads SVGIG (reference sequence). The CDR3 protein is CAWRAGWAGTNYGYTF. CDR3 DNA: TGTGCCTGGAGAGCCGGGTGGGCAGGCACTAACTATGGCTACACCTTC.

The rearrangement joins TRBV7-8 to TRBJ2-6, with a weak D call TRBD1 (6 bases). CDR3 size: 15 residues. Germline lookup yields CDR1 SGHVS and CDR2 FQNEAQ. V shed 5 bases and J shed 2 bases, with 10 bases lying between them. Written as DNA, the CDR3 is TGTGCCAGCAGCCCCGACAGGACTGGGGCCAACGTCCTGACTTTC. Translating gives CASSPDRTGANVLTF. Full variable domain (rest looked up from reference TRBV7-8 and TRBJ2-6): GAGVSQSPRYKVAKRGQDVALRCDPISGHVSLFWYQQALGQGPEFLTYFQNEAQLDKSGLPSDRFFAERPEGSVSTLKIQRTQQEDSAVYLCASSPDRTGANVLTFGAGSRLTVL.

This clonotype was counted many times. The rearrangement uses TRBV7-9 and TRBJ2-7, with D perhaps matching TRBD2 (6 bases). The CDR3 is 13 residues long. V shed 5 bases and J shed 3 bases, with 11 bases lying between them. CDR1 SEHNR and CDR2 FQNEAQ come from the germline V gene (reference sequence). CDR3 sequence reads: CASSAGRFYEQYF. As DNA, the CDR3 is TGTGCCAGCAGCGCGGGACGGTTCTACGAGCAGTACTTC.

This clonotype was seen only once. V is TRBV3-1 and J is TRBJ2-7; 10 bases align to TRBD2. Germline V gene lookup returns CDR1 LGHDT and CDR2 YNNKEL (reference sequence). The V and J ends lost 4 bases and 7 bases, in that order; junction bases with no gene match: 1. CDR3 length: 12 amino acids. CDR3 residues: CASSLAGGEQYF. For the CDR3, the DNA is TGTGCCAGCAGCCTAGCGGGGGGTGAGCAGTACTTC.

The chain has TRBV28 and TRBJ2-5, with 7 nucleotides matching TRBD1. The CDR3 has 13 amino acids. Germline V gene data show CDR1 as MDHEN and CDR2 as SYDVKM. V lost 5 bases and J lost 4; bases outside the gene matches: 4. The CDR3 sequence: CASSIGQAETQYF. The CDR3 nucleotides read TGTGCCAGCAGTATCGGACAGGCAGAGACCCAGTACTTC. The complete variable domain, with remaining parts taken from reference TRBV28 and TRBJ2-5, reads DVKVTQSSRYLVKRTGEKVFLECVQDMDHENMFWYRQDPGLGLRLIYFSYDVKMKEKGDIPEGYSVSREKKERFSLILESASTNQTSMYLCASSIGQAETQYFGPGTRLLVL.

The sample holds a few counts of this clonotype. The V gene is TRBV5-6, the J gene TRBJ1-5, with D possibly being TRBD1 (6 bases). Germline loops: CDR1 SGHDT, CDR2 YYEEEE. The V end was cut by 5 bases, the J end by 5 bases, with 14 bases between. The CDR3 extends over 14 amino acids. CDR3 sequence: CASRRQGRDQPQHF. In DNA, the CDR3 is TGTGCCAGCAGACGTCAGGGGAGAGATCAGCCCCAGCATTTT. The whole variable domain, remainder taken from reference TRBV5-6 and TRBJ1-5, is DAGVTQSPTHLIKTRGQQVTLRCSPKSGHDTVSWYQQALGQGPQFIFQYYEEEERQRGNFPDRFSGHQFPNYSSELNVNALLLGDSALYLCASRRQGRDQPQHFGDGTRLSIL.

This clonotype was seen a few times. The chain uses TRBV7-9 and TRBJ2-3, with 7 bases matching TRBD1. CDR1 SEHNR and CDR2 FQNEAQ come from the germline V gene (reference sequence). V was pared by 5 bases and J by 6 bases, with 11 bases of the junction left unmatched. The CDR3 loop spans 15 amino acids. The CDR3: CASSPTGVGTDTQYF. CDR3 nucleotides: TGTGCCAGCAGCCCTACAGGGGTCGGAACGGATACGCAGTATTTT.

The chain is built from TRBV4-3 and TRBJ1-2; 8 bases align to TRBD1. The CDR3 contains 18 residues. Trimming cost V 1 base and J 0 bases; bases outside gene matches: 10. Germline values: CDR1 LGHNA, CDR2 YSLEER. Written as DNA, the CDR3 is TGCGCCAGCAGCCAAGCTCCACCGGGACAGGTAGCTAACTATGGCTACACCTTC. Its translation is CASSQAPPGQVANYGYTF.

The chain couples TRBV6-1 to TRBJ2-7; D tentatively reads TRBD1 or TRBD2 (5 bases each). CDR1 is MNHNS and CDR2 is SASEGT in the germline V gene. V was shortened by 0 bases and J by 3 bases, with 18 bases between the two germline ends. CDR3 length: 17 amino acids. CDR3 residues: CASSEARQGPPFYEQYV. In nucleotides, the CDR3 is TGTGCCAGCAGTGAAGCGCGCCAGGGACCCCCCTTCTACGAGCAGTACGTC.

A few counts support this clonotype. The chain links TRBV7-2 to TRBJ2-5; 8 bases are shared with TRBD2. V dropped 1 base and J dropped 6; count of bases not matched to a gene: 4. This CDR3 comprises 14 residues. From germline, CDR1 is SGHTA and CDR2 FQGNSA. In DNA, the CDR3 is TGTGCCAGCAGCTTAGGCGGGGGGACGAAGACCCAGTACTTC. It codes for CASSLGGGTKTQYF.

The chain links TRBV5-1 to TRBJ1-1; TRBD1 is a possible D gene (6 bases). Deletions cut 5 bases from V and 7 bases from J, with 18 bases between. Germline CDR1 reads SGHRS; CDR2 reads YFSETQ. There are 14 residues in the CDR3. CDR3 DNA: TGCGCCAGCAGGCGGGACGTAGGGGGTTATGAAGCTTTCTTT. Protein sequence: CASRRDVGGYEAFF.

In its sample, this clonotype was seen a few times. The rearrangement uses TRBV7-2 and TRBJ1-1; D gene unclear. Trimming left V 3 bases short and J 0 bases short, with 8 bases between. Germline lookup yields CDR1 SGHTA and CDR2 FQGNSA. The CDR3 has 14 amino acids. The CDR3 sequence is CASSFSRMNTEAFF. CDR3 in DNA: TGTGCCAGCAGCTTTAGCCGGATGAACACTGAAGCTTTCTTT.

A few counts support this clonotype. This chain uses TRBV4-3 with TRBJ2-2; D remains ambiguous. The CDR3 has 15 residues. Germline V gene sequence: CDR1 LGHNA, CDR2 YSLEER. Trimming removed 2 bases at V and 1 base at J, with 8 bases between. CDR3 in amino acids: CASSQPPGNTGELFF. CDR3 nucleotide sequence: TGCGCCAGCAGCCAACCCCCCGGGAACACCGGGGAGCTGTTTTTT.

The rearrangement joins TRBV29-1 to TRBJ1-2, with a possible D match to TRBD1 (6 bases). The CDR3 consists of 10 residues. Germline loops: CDR1 SQVTM, CDR2 ANQGSEA. V was shortened by 4 bases and J by 8 bases, with 8 bases between the two germline ends. The chain's CDR3 is CSVGGGGYTF. In DNA, the CDR3 is TGCAGCGTTGGGGGGGGCGGCTACACCTTC.

The chain recombines TRBV6-6 with TRBJ2-7, with a possible D match to TRBD1 (5 bases). This CDR3 is 13 amino acids long. The V end was cut by 6 bases, the J end by 2 bases, with 11 bases between. Germline-derived CDR1 and CDR2 are MNHNY and SVGAGI (reference sequence). The CDR3, as DNA: TGTGCCAGCAGAGGACACGAAACCTACGAGCAGTACGTC. Amino acid sequence: CASRGHETYEQYV.

The chain couples TRBV6-5 to TRBJ1-1; D is unclear. This CDR3 region has 14 residues. V lost 7 bases and J 1 base, leaving 13 bases between the germline ends. Germline CDR1 is MNHEY and CDR2 is SVGAGI. The DNA for the CDR3 is TGTGCCAGCACCTCGCGGCCTAGGAACACTGAAGCTTTCTTT. It yields the protein CASTSRPRNTEAFF.

The chain recombines TRBV4-3 with TRBJ2-5, with 12 bases lining up with TRBD1. The V and J ends lost 3 bases and 4 bases, in that order; junction bases with no gene match: 9. Germline CDR1 and CDR2: LGHNA and YSLEER. CDR3 length equals 17 residues. CDR3 sequence: CASSQPRRDRGRETQYF. Written as DNA, the CDR3 is TGCGCCAGCAGCCAGCCCCGTAGGGACAGGGGGCGAGAGACCCAGTACTTC.

The chain employs TRBV12-3 or TRBV12-4 and TRBJ2-5, with D tentatively TRBD1 (5 bases). The CDR3 is made up of 14 amino acids. The germline V and J ends were trimmed by 3 bases and 2 bases, with 10 bases remaining between them. The DNA of the CDR3 is TGTGCCAGCAGTTTCGCGCCAGGGCAAGAGACCCAGTACTTC. Its protein product is CASSFAPGQETQYF.

The chain employs TRBV12-3 or TRBV12-4 and TRBJ1-5; D is unclear. This CDR3 spans 19 amino acids. V was pared by 6 bases and J by 1 base, with 25 bases between. The CDR3, as DNA: TGTGCCAGCAGGCCCGGGAGCCTTCCTAGATCTATGAGCAATCAGCCCCAGCATTTT. It is translated as CASRPGSLPRSMSNQPQHF.

Comments on this clonotype: A read error may be the cause here, since a much bigger clone is one base away. The chain combines TRBV7-6 with TRBJ2-3; D ambiguous. V was clipped by 5 bases and J by 2 bases, with 11 bases between them. The CDR3 runs 14 residues. CDR1 is SGHVS, CDR2 FNYEAQ, per germline. CDR3 nucleotides: TGTGCCAGCAGCCCAGAGTCGTACACAGATACGCAGTATTTT. Its translation is CASSPESYTDTQYF.

The chain has TRBV4-2 and TRBJ2-2, with a tentative D call TRBD2 (7 bases). Per the germline V gene, CDR1 is LGHNA and CDR2 is YNFKEQ. V was clipped by 6 bases and J by 4 bases, with 15 bases between them. This CDR3 has 15 residues. CDR3 sequence reads: CASSTGGSSTGELFF. The CDR3 DNA follows: TGTGCCAGCAGTACGGGGGGCAGTAGCACCGGGGAGCTGTTTTTT.

This clonotype was recorded a few times. This rearrangement joins TRBV5-1 to TRBJ2-3, with 9 bases matching TRBD2. This CDR3 is built from 15 residues. The V gene end was trimmed by 0 bases and the J gene end by 4 bases; junction bases not matched to a gene: 3. From germline, CDR1 is SGHRS and CDR2 YFSETQ. The CDR3 here is CASSLATSGSDTQYF. DNA for the CDR3: TGCGCCAGCAGCTTGGCCACTAGCGGGTCAGATACGCAGTATTTT.

This clonotype was detected only a few times. This chain uses TRBV24-1 with TRBJ2-2; D remains unclear. CDR1 KGHDR and CDR2 SFDVKD come from the germline V gene. Trimming took off 8 bases at V and 5 bases at J, with 11 bases between the two ends. CDR3 length equals 13 residues. CDR3 protein: CATNEGSTGELFF. The CDR3 nucleotides read TGTGCCACCAATGAAGGGTCGACCGGGGAGCTGTTTTTT.

The rearrangement links TRBV3-1 to TRBJ1-2; D possibly corresponds to TRBD1 (5 bases). V was trimmed by 1 base and J by 6 bases, leaving 6 bases between them. CDR3 length: 12 residues. Germline CDR1 is LGHDT and CDR2 is YNNKEL (reference sequence). CDR3 sequence (DNA): TGTGCCAGCAGCCAAGCAGGGAATGGCTACACCTTC. It translates to CASSQAGNGYTF.

This rearrangement joins TRBV5-1 to TRBJ2-3; 9 bases agree with TRBD1. The ends lost 0 bases at V and 6 bases at J; junction bases unmatched: 2. CDR1 SGHRS and CDR2 YFSETQ come from the germline V gene. The CDR3 is 14 amino acids. CDR3 amino acids: CASSLVGTGDTQYF. The DNA for the CDR3 is TGCGCCAGCAGCTTGGTTGGGACAGGGGATACGCAGTATTTT.

This clonotype was recorded many times. The chain has TRBV7-2 and TRBJ1-2; D not resolved. Germline CDR1 is SGHTA and CDR2 is FQGNSA. The CDR3 is made up of 13 amino acids. V lost 1 base to trimming and J lost 6 bases, with 9 bases between them. CDR3 bases: TGTGCCAGCAGCTTAGGTCCCCTAGATGGCTACACCTTC. It encodes CASSLGPLDGYTF.

The genes are TRBV5-6 and TRBJ2-7; the D gene is possibly TRBD2 (6 bases). Germline values: CDR1 SGHDT, CDR2 YYEEEE. This CDR3 region has 14 residues. Trimming took 0 bases from V and 4 from J, leaving 11 bases between them. The CDR3 loop reads CASSLAGEIYEQYF. The CDR3 region has the DNA TGTGCCAGCAGCTTGGCGGGAGAAATATACGAGCAGTACTTC.

CDR3 amino acids: CASSLAPQGPGVKGYTF. In DNA form, the CDR3 reads TGCGCCAGCAGCTTGGCCCCCCAGGGGCCGGGAGTGAAAGGCTACACCTTC. The rearrangement uses TRBV5-1 and TRBJ1-2, with D maybe TRBD1 (6 bases). This CDR3 has 17 residues. The V end was cut by 0 bases, the J end by 8 bases, with 23 bases between. The germline V gene encodes CDR1 SGHRS and CDR2 YFSETQ.

The table lists this clonotype with a few counts. This rearrangement joins TRBV7-9 to TRBJ2-1; D is possibly TRBD1 (6 bases). Trimming took off 7 bases at V and 6 bases at J, with 19 bases between the two ends. The CDR3 sequence is 15 residues long. Germline-derived CDR1 and CDR2 are SEHNR and FQNEAQ (reference sequence). The CDR3 protein is CASTQETGYFNEQFF. The CDR3 DNA reads TGTGCCAGCACCCAGGAGACAGGTTATTTCAATGAGCAGTTCTTC.